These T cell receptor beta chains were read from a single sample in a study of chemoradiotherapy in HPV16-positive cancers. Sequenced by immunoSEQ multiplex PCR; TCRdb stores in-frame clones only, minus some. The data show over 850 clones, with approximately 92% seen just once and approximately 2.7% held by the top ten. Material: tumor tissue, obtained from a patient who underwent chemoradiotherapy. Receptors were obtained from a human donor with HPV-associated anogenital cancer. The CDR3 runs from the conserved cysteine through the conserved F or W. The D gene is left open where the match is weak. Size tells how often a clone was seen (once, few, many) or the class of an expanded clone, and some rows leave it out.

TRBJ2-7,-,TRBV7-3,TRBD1,CASSLRAGTGGSF,TGTGCCAGCAGCTTACGGGCCGGGACAGGGGGCTCCTTC
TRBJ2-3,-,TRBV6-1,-,CASMRQLSTDTQYF,TGTGCCAGCATGAGGCAGCTTAGCACAGATACGCAGTATTTT
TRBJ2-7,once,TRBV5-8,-,CASSLGPTYEQYF,TGTGCCAGCAGCTTGGGGCCTACCTACGAGCAGTACTTC
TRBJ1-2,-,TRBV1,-,CTSSSGSVRKTYGYTF,TGCACCAGCAGCTCTGGGAGTGTGCGAAAGACCTATGGCTACACCTTC
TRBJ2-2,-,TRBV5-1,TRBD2,CASSLEVLAGVSGELFF,TGCGCCAGCAGCTTGGAGGTTTTAGCGGGAGTGTCCGGGGAGCTGTTTTTT
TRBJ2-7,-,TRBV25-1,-,CASSERGTAYEQYF,TGTGCCAGCAGTGAGCGTGGGACCGCCTACGAGCAGTACTTC
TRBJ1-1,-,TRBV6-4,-,CASSETGEDTEAFF,TGTGCCAGCAGTGAAACGGGGGAGGACACTGAAGCTTTCTTT
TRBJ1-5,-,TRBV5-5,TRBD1,CASSPGQNSNQPQHF,TGTGCCAGCAGCCCGGGACAGAATAGCAATCAGCCCCAGCATTTT
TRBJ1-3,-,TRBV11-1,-,CASSHGGSGNTIYF,TGTGCCAGCAGCCACGGCGGGTCTGGAAACACCATATATTTT
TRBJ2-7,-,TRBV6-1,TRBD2,CASSALPGSGDEVQYF,TGTGCCAGCAGTGCCCTGCCGGGTAGCGGGGACGAGGTGCAGTACTTC
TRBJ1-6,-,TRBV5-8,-,CASSRTGSSYNSPLHF,TGTGCCAGCAGCCGGACGGGAAGCTCCTATAATTCACCCCTCCACTTT
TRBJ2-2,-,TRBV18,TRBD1,CASSPPGDRGPGELFF,TGTGCCAGCTCACCACCAGGGGACAGGGGGCCCGGGGAGCTGTTTTTT
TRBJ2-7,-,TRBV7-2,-,CASSQRAGGQYEQYF,TGTGCCAGCAGCCAGCGGGCAGGGGGGCAATACGAGCAGTACTTC
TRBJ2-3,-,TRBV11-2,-,CASSPGGWTDTQYF,TGTGCCAGCAGCCCCGGGGGTTGGACAGATACGCAGTATTTT
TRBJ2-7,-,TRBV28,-,CASSLLWTGYVYEQYF,TGTGCCAGCAGTTTGTTATGGACCGGGTATGTCTACGAGCAGTACTTC
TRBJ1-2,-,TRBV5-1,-,CASSLDTYGYTF,TGCGCCAGCAGCTTGGACACCTATGGCTACACCTTC
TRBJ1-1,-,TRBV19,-,CASTFTGWSTEAFF,TGTGCCAGTACCTTCACGGGGTGGTCCACTGAAGCTTTCTTT
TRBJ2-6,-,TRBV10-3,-,CAISGPGAGANVLTF,TGTGCCATCAGTGGGCCAGGGGCCGGGGCCAACGTCCTGACTTTC
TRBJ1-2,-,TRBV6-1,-,CASSDTTNYGYTF,TGTGCCAGCAGTGACACAACTAACTATGGCTACACCTTC
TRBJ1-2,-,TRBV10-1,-,CASSGSTRAARLARKTYGYTF,TGCGCAAGCAGTGGATCGACGAGAGCAGCGCGACTGGCGCGAAAGACCTATGGCTACACCTTC